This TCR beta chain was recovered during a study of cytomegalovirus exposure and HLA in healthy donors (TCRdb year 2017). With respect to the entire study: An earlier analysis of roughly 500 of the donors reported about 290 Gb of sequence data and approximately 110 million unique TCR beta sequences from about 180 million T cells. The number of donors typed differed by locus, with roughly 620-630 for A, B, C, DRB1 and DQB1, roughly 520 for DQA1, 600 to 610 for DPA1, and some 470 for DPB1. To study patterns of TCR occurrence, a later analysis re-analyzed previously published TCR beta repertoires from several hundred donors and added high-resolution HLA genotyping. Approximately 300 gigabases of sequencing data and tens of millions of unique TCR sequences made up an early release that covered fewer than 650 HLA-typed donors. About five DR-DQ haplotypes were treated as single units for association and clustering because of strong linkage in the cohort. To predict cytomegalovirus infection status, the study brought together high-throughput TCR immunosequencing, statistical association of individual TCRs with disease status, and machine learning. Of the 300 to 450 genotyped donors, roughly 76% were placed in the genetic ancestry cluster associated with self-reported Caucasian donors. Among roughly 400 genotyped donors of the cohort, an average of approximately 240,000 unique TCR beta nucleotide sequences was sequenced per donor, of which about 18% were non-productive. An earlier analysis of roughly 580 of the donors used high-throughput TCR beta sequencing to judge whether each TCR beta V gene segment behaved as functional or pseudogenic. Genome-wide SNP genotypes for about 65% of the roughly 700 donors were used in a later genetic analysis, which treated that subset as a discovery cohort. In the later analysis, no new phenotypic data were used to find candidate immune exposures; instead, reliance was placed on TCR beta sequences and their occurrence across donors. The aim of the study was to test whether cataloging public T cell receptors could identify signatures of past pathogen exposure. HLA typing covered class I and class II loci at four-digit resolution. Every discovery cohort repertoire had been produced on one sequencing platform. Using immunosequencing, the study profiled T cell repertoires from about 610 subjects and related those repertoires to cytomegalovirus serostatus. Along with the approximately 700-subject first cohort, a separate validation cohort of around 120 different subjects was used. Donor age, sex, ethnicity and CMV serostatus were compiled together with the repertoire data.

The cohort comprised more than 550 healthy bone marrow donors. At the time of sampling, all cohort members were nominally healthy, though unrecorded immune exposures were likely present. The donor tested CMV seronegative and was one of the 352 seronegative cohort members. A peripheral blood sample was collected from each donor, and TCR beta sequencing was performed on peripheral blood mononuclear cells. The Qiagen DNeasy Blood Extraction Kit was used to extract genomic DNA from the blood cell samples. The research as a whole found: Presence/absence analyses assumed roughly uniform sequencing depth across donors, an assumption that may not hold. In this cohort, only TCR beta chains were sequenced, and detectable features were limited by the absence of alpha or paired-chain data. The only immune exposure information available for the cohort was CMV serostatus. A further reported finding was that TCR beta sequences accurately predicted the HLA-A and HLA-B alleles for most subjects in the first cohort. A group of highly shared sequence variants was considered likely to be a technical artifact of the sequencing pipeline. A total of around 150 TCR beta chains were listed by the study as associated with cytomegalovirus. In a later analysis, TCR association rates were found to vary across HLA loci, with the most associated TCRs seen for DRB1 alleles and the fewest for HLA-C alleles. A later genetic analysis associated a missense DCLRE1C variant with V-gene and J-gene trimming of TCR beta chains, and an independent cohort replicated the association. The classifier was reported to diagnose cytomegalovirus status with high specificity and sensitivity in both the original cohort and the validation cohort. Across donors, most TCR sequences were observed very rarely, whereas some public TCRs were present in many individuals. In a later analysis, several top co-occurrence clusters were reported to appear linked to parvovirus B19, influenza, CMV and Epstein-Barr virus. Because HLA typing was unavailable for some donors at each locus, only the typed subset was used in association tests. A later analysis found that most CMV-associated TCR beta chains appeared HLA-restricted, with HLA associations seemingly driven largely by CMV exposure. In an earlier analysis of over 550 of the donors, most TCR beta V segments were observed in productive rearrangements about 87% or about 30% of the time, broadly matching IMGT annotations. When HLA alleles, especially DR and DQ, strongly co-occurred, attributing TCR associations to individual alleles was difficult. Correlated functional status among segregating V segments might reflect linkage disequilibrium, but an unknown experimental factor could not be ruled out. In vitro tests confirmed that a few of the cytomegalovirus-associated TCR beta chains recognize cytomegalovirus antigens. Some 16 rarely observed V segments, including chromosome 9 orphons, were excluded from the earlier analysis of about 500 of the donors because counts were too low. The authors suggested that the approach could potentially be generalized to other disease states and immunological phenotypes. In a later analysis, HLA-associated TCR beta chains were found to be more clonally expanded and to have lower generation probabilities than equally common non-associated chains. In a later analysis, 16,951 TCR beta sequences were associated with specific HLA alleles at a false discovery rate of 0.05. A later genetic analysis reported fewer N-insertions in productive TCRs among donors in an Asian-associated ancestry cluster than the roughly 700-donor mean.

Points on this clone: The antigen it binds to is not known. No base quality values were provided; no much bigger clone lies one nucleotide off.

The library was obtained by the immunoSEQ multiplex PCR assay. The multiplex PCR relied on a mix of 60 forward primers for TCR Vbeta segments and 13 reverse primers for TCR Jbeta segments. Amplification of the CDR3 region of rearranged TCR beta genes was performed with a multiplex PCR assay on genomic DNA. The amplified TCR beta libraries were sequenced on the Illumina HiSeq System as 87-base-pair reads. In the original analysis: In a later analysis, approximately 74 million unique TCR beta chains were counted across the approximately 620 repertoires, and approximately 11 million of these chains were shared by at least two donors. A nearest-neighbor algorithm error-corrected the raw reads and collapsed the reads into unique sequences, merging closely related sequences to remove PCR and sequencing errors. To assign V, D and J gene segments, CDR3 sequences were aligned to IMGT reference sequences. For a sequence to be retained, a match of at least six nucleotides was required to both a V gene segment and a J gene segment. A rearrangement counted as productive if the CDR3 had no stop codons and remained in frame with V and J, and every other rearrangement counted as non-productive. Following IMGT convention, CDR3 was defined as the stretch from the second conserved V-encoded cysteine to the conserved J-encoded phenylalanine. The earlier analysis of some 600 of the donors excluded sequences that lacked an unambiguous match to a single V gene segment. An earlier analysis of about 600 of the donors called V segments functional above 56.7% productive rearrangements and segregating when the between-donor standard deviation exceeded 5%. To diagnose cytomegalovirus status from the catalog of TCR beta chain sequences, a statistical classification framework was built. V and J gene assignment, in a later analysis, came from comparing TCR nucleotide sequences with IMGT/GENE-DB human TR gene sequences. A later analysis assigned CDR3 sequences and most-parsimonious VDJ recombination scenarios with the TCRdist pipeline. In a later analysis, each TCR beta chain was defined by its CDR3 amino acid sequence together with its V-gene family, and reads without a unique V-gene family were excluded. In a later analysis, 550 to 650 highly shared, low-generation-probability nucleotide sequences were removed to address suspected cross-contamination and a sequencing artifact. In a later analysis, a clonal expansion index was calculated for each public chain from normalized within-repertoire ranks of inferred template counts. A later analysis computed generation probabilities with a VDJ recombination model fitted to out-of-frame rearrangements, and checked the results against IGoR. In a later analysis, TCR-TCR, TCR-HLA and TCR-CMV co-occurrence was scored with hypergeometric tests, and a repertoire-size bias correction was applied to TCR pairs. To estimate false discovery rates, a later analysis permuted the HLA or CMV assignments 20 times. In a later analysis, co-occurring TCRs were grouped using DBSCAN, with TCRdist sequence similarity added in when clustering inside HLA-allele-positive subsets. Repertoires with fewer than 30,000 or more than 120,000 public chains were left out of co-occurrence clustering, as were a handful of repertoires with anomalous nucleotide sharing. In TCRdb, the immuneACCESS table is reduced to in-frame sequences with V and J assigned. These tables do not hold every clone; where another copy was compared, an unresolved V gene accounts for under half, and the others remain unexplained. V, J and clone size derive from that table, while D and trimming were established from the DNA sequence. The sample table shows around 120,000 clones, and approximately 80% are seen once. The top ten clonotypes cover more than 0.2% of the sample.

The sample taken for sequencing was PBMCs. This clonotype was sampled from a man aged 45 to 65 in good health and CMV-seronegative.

The CDR3 in this case is CASSGLLGQETQYF. The DNA reads as follows: TGCGCCAGCAGCGGGCTATTGGGCCAAGAGACCCAGTACTTC. The rearranged segments are TRBV5-1 and TRBJ2-5, with the D gene not confidently named. The CDR3 starts with the cysteine, ends with the phenylalanine, and has 14 residues. Of the read, only the CDR3 DNA is kept; its 42 bases are in frame from base 1. The germline V gene gives CDR1 as SGHRS and CDR2 as YFSETQ. Relative to germline, V is 4 bases shorter and J is 1 base shorter, with 11 bases between their ends.